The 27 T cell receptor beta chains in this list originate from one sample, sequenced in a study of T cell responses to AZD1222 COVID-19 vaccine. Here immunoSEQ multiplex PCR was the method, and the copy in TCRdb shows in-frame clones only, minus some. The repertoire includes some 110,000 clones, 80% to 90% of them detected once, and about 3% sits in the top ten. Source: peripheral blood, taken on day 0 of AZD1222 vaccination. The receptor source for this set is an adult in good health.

CDR3 DNA: TGTGCCAGCAGTCCCCTAGGCCCGGGACAAGGCCCAAAGTTCTATGGCTACACCTTC. Translated: CASSPLGPGQGPKFYGYTF. This chain connects TRBV27 to TRBJ1-2; maybe TRBD1 (6 bases). The germline V gene has CDR1 MNHEY and CDR2 SMNVEV (reference sequence). The CDR3 has 19 amino acids. Trimming removed 5 bases from V and 4 bases from J, with 29 bases in between.

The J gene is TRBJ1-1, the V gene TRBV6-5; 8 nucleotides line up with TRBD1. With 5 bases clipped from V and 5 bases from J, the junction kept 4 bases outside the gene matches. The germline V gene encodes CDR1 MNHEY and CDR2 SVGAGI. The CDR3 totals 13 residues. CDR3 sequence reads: CASSTTGGTEAFF. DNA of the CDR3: TGTGCCAGCAGTACCACAGGGGGGACTGAAGCTTTCTTT.

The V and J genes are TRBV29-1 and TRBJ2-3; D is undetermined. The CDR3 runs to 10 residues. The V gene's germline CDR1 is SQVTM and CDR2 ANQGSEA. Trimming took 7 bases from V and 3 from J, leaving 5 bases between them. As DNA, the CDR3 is TGCAGCGGTAGGACAGATACGCAGTATTTT. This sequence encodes CSGRTDTQYF.

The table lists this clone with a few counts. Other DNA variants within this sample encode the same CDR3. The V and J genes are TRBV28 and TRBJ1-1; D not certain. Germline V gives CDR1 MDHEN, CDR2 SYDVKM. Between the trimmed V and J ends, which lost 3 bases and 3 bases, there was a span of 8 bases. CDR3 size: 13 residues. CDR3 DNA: TGTGCCAGCAGTTTTTTCGGGGACACTGAAGCTTTCTTT. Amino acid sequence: CASSFFGDTEAFF.

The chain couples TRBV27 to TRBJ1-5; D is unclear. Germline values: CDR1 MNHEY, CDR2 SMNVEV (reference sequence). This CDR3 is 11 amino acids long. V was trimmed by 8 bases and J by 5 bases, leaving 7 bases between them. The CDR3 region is CASGPHQPQHF. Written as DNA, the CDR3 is TGTGCCAGCGGCCCACATCAGCCCCAGCATTTT.

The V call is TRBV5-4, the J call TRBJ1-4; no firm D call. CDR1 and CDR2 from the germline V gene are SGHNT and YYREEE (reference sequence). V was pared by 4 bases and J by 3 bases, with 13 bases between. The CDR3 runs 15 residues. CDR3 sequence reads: CASSPDLSSNEKLFF. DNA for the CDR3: TGTGCCAGCAGCCCGGATCTTTCCTCTAATGAAAAACTGTTTTTT.

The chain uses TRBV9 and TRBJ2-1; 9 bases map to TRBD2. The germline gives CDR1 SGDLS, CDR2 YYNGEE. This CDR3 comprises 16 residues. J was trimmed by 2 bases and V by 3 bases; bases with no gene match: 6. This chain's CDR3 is CASSAESGRPYNEQFF. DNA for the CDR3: TGTGCCAGCAGCGCCGAAAGCGGGAGGCCCTACAATGAGCAGTTCTTC.

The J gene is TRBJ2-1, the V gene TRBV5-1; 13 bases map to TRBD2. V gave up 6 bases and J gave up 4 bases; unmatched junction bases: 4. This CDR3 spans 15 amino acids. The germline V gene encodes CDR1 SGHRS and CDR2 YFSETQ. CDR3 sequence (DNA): TGCGCCAGCAACCTACTAGCGGGAGGGTACAATGAGCAGTTCTTC. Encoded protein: CASNLLAGGYNEQFF.

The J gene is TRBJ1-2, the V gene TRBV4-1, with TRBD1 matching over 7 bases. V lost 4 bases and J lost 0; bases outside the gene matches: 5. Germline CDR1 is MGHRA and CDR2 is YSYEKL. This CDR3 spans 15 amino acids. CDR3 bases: TGCGCCAGCAGCCCGACAGGGACCGCTAACTATGGCTACACCTTC. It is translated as CASSPTGTANYGYTF.

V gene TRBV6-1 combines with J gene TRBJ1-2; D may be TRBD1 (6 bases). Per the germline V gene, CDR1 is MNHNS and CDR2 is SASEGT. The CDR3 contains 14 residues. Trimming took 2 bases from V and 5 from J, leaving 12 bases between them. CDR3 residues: CASSEQQGAYGYTF. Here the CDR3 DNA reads TGTGCCAGCAGTGAACAACAGGGAGCATATGGCTACACCTTC.

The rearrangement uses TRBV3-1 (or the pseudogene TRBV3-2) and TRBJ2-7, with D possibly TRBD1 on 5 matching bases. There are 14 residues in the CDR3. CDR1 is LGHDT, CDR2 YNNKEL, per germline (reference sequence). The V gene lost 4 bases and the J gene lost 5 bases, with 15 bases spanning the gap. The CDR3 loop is CASSRRTARDEQYF. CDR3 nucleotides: TGTGCCAGCAGCCGAAGGACGGCCAGGGACGAGCAGTACTTC.

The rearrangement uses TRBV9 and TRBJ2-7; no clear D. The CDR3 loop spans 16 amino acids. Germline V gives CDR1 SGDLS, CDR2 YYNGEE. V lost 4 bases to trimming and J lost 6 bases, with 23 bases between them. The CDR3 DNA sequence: TGTGCCAGCAGCCCTAAGTCAGGCGGTGGCCTCTTCGAGCAGTACTTC. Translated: CASSPKSGGGLFEQYF. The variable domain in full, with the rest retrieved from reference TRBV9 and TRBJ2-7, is DSGVTQTPKHLITATGQRVTLRCSPRSGDLSVYWYQQSLDQGLQFLIQYYNGEERAKGNILERFSAQQFPDLHSELNLSSLELGDSALYFCASSPKSGGGLFEQYFGPGTRLTVT.

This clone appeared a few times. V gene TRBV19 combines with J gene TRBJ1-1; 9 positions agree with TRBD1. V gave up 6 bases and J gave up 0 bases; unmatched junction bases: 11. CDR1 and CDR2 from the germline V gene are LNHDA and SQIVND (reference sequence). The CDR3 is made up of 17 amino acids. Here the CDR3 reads CASRRGGQGFMNTEAFF. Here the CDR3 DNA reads TGTGCCAGTAGGCGAGGAGGACAGGGGTTCATGAACACTGAAGCTTTCTTT.

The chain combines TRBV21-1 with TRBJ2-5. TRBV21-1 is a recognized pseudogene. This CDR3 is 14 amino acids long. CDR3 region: CASRITRKQETQYF. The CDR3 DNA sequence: TGTGCCAGCAGAATCACTCGGAAGCAAGAGACCCAGTACTTC.

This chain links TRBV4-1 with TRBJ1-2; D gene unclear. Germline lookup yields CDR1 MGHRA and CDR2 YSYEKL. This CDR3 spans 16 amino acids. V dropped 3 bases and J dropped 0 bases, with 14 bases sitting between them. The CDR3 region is CASSQPSRAPNYGYTF. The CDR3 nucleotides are TGCGCCAGCAGCCAGCCGAGCCGCGCTCCTAACTATGGCTACACCTTC.

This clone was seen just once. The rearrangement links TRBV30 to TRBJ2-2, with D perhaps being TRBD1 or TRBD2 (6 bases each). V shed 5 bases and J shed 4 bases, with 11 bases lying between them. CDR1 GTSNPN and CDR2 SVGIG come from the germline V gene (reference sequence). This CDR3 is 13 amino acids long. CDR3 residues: CAWGGPRTGELFF. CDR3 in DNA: TGTGCCTGGGGGGGGCCCCGCACCGGGGAGCTGTTTTTT.

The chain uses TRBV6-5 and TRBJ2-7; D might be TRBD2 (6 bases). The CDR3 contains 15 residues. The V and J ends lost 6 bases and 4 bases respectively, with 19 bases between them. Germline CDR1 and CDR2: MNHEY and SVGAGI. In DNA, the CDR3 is TGTGCCAGCAGCGAGACCGGGACTCCGCGTTACGAGCAGTACTTC. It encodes CASSETGTPRYEQYF.

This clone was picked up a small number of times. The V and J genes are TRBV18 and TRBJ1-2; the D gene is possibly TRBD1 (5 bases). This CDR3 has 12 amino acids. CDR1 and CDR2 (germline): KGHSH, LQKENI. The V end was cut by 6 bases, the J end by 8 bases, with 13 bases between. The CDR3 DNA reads TGTGCCAGCTCCACAGGTTTTAGGGGCTACACCTTC. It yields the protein CASSTGFRGYTF.

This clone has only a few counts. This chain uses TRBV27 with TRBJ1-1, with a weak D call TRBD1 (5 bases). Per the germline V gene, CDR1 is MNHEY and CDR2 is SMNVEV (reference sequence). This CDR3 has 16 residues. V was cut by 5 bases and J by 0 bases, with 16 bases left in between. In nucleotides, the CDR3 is TGTGCCAGCAGTATACACCGGGCAGGGATGAACACTGAAGCTTTCTTT. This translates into CASSIHRAGMNTEAFF.

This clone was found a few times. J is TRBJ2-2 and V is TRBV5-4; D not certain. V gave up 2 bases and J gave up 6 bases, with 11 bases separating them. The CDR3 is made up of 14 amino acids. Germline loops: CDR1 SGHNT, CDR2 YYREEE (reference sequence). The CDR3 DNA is TGTGCCAGCAGCTTCGAATCCCTACCCGGGGAGCTGTTTTTT. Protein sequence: CASSFESLPGELFF.

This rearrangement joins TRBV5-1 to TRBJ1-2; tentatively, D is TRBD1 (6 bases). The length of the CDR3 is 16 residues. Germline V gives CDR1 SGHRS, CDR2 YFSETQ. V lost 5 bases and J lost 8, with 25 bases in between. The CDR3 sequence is CASSPAAGVSQEGYTF. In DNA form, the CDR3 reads TGCGCCAGCAGTCCCGCTGCAGGGGTTTCGCAGGAAGGCTACACCTTC.

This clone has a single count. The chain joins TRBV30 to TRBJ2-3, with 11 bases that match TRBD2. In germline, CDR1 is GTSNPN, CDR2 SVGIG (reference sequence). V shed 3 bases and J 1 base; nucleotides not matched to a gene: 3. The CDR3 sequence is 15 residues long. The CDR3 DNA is TGTGCCTGGAGGGTAGCGGGAGGGCGCACAGATACGCAGTATTTT. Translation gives CAWRVAGGRTDTQYF.

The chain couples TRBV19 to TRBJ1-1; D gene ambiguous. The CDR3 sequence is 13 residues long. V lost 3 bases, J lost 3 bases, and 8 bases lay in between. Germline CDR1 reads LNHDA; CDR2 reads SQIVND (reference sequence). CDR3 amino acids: CASSMAPHTEAFF. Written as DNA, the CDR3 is TGTGCCAGTAGTATGGCCCCGCACACTGAAGCTTTCTTT.

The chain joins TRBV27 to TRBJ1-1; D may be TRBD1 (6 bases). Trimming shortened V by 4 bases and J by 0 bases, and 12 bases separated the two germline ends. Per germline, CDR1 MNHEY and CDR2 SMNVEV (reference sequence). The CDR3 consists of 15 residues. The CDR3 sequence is CASSSPGDMNTEAFF. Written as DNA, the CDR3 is TGTGCCAGCAGTTCTCCAGGGGACATGAACACTGAAGCTTTCTTT.

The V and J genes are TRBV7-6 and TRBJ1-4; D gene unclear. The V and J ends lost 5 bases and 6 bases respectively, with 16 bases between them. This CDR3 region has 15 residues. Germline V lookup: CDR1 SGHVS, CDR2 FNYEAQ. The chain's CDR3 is CASSPSGIMYEKLFF. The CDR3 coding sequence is TGTGCCAGCAGCCCCTCGGGGATTATGTATGAAAAACTGTTTTTT. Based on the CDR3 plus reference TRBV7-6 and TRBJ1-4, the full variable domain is GAGVSQSPRYKVTKRGQDVALRCDPISGHVSLYWYRQALGQGPEFLTYFNYEAQQDKSGLPNDRFSAERPEGSISTLTIQRTEQRDSAMYRCASSPSGIMYEKLFFGSGTQLSVL.

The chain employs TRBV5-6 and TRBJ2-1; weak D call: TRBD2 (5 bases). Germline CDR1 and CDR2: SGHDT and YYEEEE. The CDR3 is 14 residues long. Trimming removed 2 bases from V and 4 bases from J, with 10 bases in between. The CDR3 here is CASSLTEGYNEQFF. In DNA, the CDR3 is TGTGCCAGCAGCTTAACAGAGGGATACAATGAGCAGTTCTTC.

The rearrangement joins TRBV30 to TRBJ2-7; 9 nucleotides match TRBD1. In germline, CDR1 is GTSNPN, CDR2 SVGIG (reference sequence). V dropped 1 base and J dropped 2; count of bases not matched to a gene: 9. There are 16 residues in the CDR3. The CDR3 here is CAWSDGGQGNPYEQYF. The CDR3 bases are TGTGCCTGGAGTGACGGTGGACAGGGGAATCCCTACGAGCAGTACTTC.